These T cell receptor beta chains were read from a single sample in a study of brain T cells in children with intractable seizures. Repertoires were generated with immunoSEQ multiplex PCR, while TCRdb's copy carries only in-frame clones and drops some. The sample yields roughly 80,000 clones, about 93% seen once. Here the sequenced sample was peripheral blood, taken at surgery. The receptors shown here come from a boy in the first two years of life with tuberous sclerosis and intractable seizures. Both conserved end residues are part of each CDR3. The order of the fields is D gene, V gene, clone size, J gene, CDR3 DNA, CDR3 protein. D genes are given only for firm matches. For some rows the clone size is stated as once, few or many, or as a class when expanded; others skip it.

>NA|TRBV9|NA|TRBJ2-2
TGTGCCAGCAGCGTAGCAGGGACCGGGGAGCTGTTTTTT
CASSVAGTGELFF
>NA|TRBV3-1/TRBV3-2|NA|TRBJ1-2
TGTGCCAGCAGCCAAACCTCGGGTAACTATGGCTACACCTTC
CASSQTSGNYGYTF
>NA|TRBV25-1|once|TRBJ2-2
TGTGCCAGCAGTGAATTCCCGCGGGGGAACACCGGGGAGCTGTTTTTT
CASSEFPRGNTGELFF
>TRBD1|TRBV7-2|NA|TRBJ1-2
TGTGCCAGCAGCCGGACAGGGTCCTATGGCTACACCTTC
CASSRTGSYGYTF
>NA|TRBV4-2|NA|TRBJ2-3
TGTGCCAGCAGCCAAGATTCTCAGGCCCCAGATACGCAGTATTTT
CASSQDSQAPDTQYF
>TRBD1|TRBV5-4|NA|TRBJ1-2
TGTGCCAGCAGCCACTGGGACAGGGGACCTATTTATGGCTACACCTTC
CASSHWDRGPIYGYTF
>TRBD2|TRBV2|NA|TRBJ2-1
TGTGCCGGGAAGGGGACTAGCGGGAGAAATGAGCAGTTCTTC
CAGKGTSGRNEQFF
>NA|TRBV30|NA|TRBJ1-4
TGTGCCTGGACCCGGGGGGGATCTGAAAAACTGTTTTTT
CAWTRGGSEKLFF
>NA|TRBV7-9|NA|TRBJ2-1
TGTGCCAGCAGCCTACCCGATGAGCAGTTCTTC
CASSLPDEQFF
>NA|TRBV21-1|NA|TRBJ2-1
TGTGCCAGCAGCAAAGGATACGGCCTCCTTTCCTACAATGAGCAGTTCTTC
CASSKGYGLLSYNEQFF
>TRBD1|TRBV4-1|NA|TRBJ2-6
TGCGCCAGCAGCAGGGGACAGGTTCCCTCTGGGGCCAACGTCCTGACTTTC
CASSRGQVPSGANVLTF
>NA|TRBV7-8|NA|TRBJ1-2
TGTGCCAGCAGCTTAGAGGGCAGGTCCCTCTATGGCTACACCTTC
CASSLEGRSLYGYTF
>NA|TRBV24-1|NA|TRBJ2-1
TGTGCCACCAGTGATTTTGGCGGTAAGGAGCAGTTCTTC
CATSDFGGKEQFF
>NA|TRBV19|NA|TRBJ2-3
TGTGCCAGTAGTCCCCGGGAGCCAGGGGGTTCAGATACGCAGTATTTT
CASSPREPGGSDTQYF
>TRBD1|TRBV15|NA|TRBJ1-2
TGTGCCACCAGCTTTTATCGCGGTCAGGGGGAGGGCTACACCTTC
CATSFYRGQGEGYTF
>NA|TRBV4-1|NA|TRBJ2-1
TGCGCCAGCAGCCAAGCAGCGGCGAGTTGGGTTGAGCAGTTCTTC
CASSQAAASWVEQFF
>NA|TRBV4-2|once|TRBJ2-3
TGTGCCAGCAGCCAAGTTGGGTCAGGGAGTGGCACAGATACGCAGTATTTT
CASSQVGSGSGTDTQYF
>TRBD1|TRBV7-9|NA|TRBJ1-3
TGTGCCAGCAGCCTGACAGGGGAACCCTGGTACACCATATATTTT
CASSLTGEPWYTIYF
>NA|TRBV7-9|NA|TRBJ2-7
TGTGCCAGCAGCTTCGTGGGGAGCCCCGCAGGCTACGAGCAGTACTTC
CASSFVGSPAGYEQYF
>TRBD1|TRBV5-8|few|TRBJ1-5
TGTGCCAGCAGCCAGGGGACAGGGGGAAGCAATCAGCCCCAGCATTTT
CASSQGTGGSNQPQHF
>TRBD1|TRBV6-5|NA|TRBJ1-3
TGTGCCAGCAGTTACACAGGACAGGGAGCCAACACCATATATTTT
CASSYTGQGANTIYF
>TRBD1|TRBV6-6|NA|TRBJ2-6
TGTGCCAGCAGTCGGGACAGGTCCCCAGGAGGGGCCAACGTCCTGACTTTC
CASSRDRSPGGANVLTF
>NA|TRBV6-6|once|TRBJ2-1
TGTGCCAGCAGCTATAGGGGAAGCACTTACAATGAGCAGTTCTTC
CASSYRGSTYNEQFF
>TRBD1|TRBV7-2|NA|TRBJ1-6
TGTGCCAGCAGCTTAGCACAGGGGATTCCCCTCCACTTT
CASSLAQGIPLHF
>NA|TRBV4-1|NA|TRBJ2-3
TGCGCCAGCAGCGGGGGGCAAGATACGCAGTATTTT
CASSGGQDTQYF
>NA|TRBV19|few|TRBJ1-5
TGTGCCGCAGGTGAGAATCAGCCCCAGCATTTT
CAAGENQPQHF
>NA|TRBV6-1|NA|TRBJ1-4
TGTGCCAGCAGTGAGGGGCAGGGGCTAGAAGGGGAGGAAAAACTGTTTTTT
CASSEGQGLEGEEKLFF
>NA|TRBV25-1|NA|TRBJ1-2
TGTGCCAGCAGTGAAGGCGGGACAAACTATGGCTACACCTTC
CASSEGGTNYGYTF
>NA|TRBV4-2|NA|TRBJ2-7
TGTGCCAGCAGCCACCGCCCGGCCAGCAGTGATTACGAGCAGTACTTC
CASSHRPASSDYEQYF
>NA|TRBV12-3/TRBV12-4|NA|TRBJ1-5
TGTGCCTCCAGGGAGGATAGCAATCAGCCCCAGCATTTT
CASREDSNQPQHF
>NA|TRBV5-1|NA|TRBJ2-6
TGCGCCAGCAGCCGACGGGATATCTCCCTAGGGGCCAACGTCCTGACTTTC
CASSRRDISLGANVLTF